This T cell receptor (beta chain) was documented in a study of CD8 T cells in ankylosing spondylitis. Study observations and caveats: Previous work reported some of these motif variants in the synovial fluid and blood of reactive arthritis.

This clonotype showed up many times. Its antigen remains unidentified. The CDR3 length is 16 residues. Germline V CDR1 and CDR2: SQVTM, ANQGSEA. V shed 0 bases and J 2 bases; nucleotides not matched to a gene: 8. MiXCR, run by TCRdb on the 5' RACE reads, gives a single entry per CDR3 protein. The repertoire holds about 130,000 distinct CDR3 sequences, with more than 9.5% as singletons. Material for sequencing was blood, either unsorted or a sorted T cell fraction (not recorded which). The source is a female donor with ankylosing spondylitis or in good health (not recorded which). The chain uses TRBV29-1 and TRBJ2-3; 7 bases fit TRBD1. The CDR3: CSVEDRREGATDTQYF. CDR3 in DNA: TGCAGCGTTGAAGATCGGCGCGAGGGGGCCACAGATACGCAGTATTTT.